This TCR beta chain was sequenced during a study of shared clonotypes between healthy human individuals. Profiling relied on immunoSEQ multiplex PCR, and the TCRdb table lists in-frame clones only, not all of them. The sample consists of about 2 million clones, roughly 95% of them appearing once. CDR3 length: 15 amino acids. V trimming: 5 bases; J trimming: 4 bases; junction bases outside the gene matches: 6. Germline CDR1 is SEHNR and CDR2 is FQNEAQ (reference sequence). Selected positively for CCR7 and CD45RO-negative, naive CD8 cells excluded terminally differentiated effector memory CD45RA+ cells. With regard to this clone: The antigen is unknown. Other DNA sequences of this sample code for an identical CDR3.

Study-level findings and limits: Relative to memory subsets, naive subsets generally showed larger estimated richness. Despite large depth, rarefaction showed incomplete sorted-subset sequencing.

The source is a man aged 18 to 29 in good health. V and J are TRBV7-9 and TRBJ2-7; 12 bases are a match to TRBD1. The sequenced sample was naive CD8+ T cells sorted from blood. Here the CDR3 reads CASSQGQGAGYEQYF. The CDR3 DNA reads TGTGCCAGCAGCCAGGGACAGGGGGCGGGTTACGAGCAGTACTTC.